This TCR beta chain was retrieved from a study of T cell responses to AZD1222 COVID-19 vaccine. Overall study context: Timing groups of about 4 and about 12 weeks for second doses were pooled.

Germline V lookup: CDR1 ENHRY, CDR2 SYGVKD. Trimming took 8 bases from V and 9 from J, leaving 14 bases between them. This CDR3 is built from 12 residues. Overall study findings and caveats: Most donors were white British, females outnumbered males, and clonal diversity was possibly underestimated. Repertoires in all cases were sampled only once the peak T cell response had passed.

Repertoires were generated with immunoSEQ multiplex PCR, while TCRdb's copy carries only in-frame clones and drops some. This sample has about 120,000 clones, with 80% to 90% found just once. Note on this clone: Its antigen remains unidentified.

The chain carries TRBV10-3 and TRBJ2-1, with D perhaps given as TRBD1 or TRBD2 (6 bases each). The material sequenced was peripheral blood, taken on day 0 of AZD1222 vaccination. The clonotype was recovered from an adult in good health. The CDR3 DNA reads TGTGCCATCGCGGGACAAGTTGGTGAGCAGTTCTTC. It translates to CAIAGQVGEQFF.